This TCR beta chain was captured by sequencing in a study of CD39 and CD103 CD8 tumor-infiltrating T cells (dated by TCRdb to the late 2010s). Background for the entire study: An HPV-positive HNSCC, an HPV-negative HNSCC, an ovarian cancer and a melanoma patient were represented in the repertoire comparisons shown. Deep sequencing of TCRbeta CDR3 was used to compare the repertoires of CD8 TIL subsets, defined by CD103 and CD39, against those of peripheral memory CD8 T cells. Overall results and qualifications from the work: Compared with DN and SP CD8 TILs and with blood memory CD8 T cells, DP CD8 TILs appeared more oligoclonal, with the top 30 clonotypes covering roughly 50-90%. DP TIL clonotypes were rarely detected in blood or uninvolved lymph node, whereas DN TIL clonotypes were found to largely overlap with peripheral memory CD8 repertoires.

The germline V gene gives CDR1 as LGHNA and CDR2 as YSLEER. Reading from cysteine to phenylalanine, the CDR3 counts 18 amino acids. Only the CDR3 part of the read is kept: 54 bases, read in frame from the first base. V loses 3 bases at its end and J loses 4 bases; junction bases beyond the gene matches: 14. From around 10,000 to 100,000 sorted cells per subset, genomic DNA was extracted using the DNeasy Blood and Tissue Kit. The TCRbeta V-J or V-D-J regions were sequenced and mapped through the immunoSEQ service, and coverage above 10x per sample was achieved. As for the authors' bioinformatics: Only productive rearrangements exported from the immunoSEQ Analyzer platform were analyzed, with clonality assessed on the 500 most abundant clones. The Morisita-Horn similarity index and the Jaccard index were used to quantify the overlap in repertoires between populations. In over 5 cancer patients, Morisita-Horn similarity was measured between the TCR repertoires of CD8 T-cell subsets. Entries here come from immuneACCESS through TCRdb and include only in-frame sequences with V and J called. Some clones fail to appear in such tables; in the studies checked, an unresolved V gene covers under half of the shortfall, and the cause of the remainder is unknown. V and J calls and clone size are those listed in that table; D and trimming were worked out from the DNA. The sample has about 550 clones on record, 67% of them singletons. 25% to 30% of the sample rests with the top ten.

At the time samples were collected, the patients were not on therapy, although their prior treatments varied from chemotherapy, radiotherapy, surgery and immunotherapy to none at all. After thawing, cells went through T lymphocyte enrichment using a negative-selection kit, with EpCAM beads added for tumor-infiltrating lymphocytes. For the CD8 TIL subsets, CD3+CD4-CD8+CD45RA- cells were FACS-sorted and divided into DN, SP and DP based on their expression of CD39 and CD103. Tumor specimens were cut into small pieces, digested for 1 h with hyaluronidase, collagenase and DNase, then filtered, enriched over Ficoll and cryopreserved. On a FACSAria II, each population was sorted to roughly 99% purity, and the resulting cell pellets were frozen for TCR sequencing with no culture step. As for this clone: What antigen it recognizes has not been identified. No clone much larger than this one lies a single base away; base qualities are absent.

The sequence derives from a human donor with head and neck squamous cell carcinoma. This receptor chain uses TRBV4-3 and TRBJ2-3, and 9 junction bases match TRBD1. The sequencing input was CD39- CD103+ CD8+ T cells sorted from the tumor. Reading the label with the study, this specimen's cell subset or site is: CD103+CD39- single-positive CD45RA- CD8 T cells. The CDR3 reads CASSHFPAGQGYSDTQYF. Read as DNA, the sequence is TGCGCCAGCAGCCATTTCCCTGCGGGACAGGGTTATTCAGATACGCAGTATTTT.